The present T cell receptor (beta chain) was sequenced within a study of blood T cell repertoires in COVID-19. For the study at large: Whether acute or convalescent, the COVID-19 samples came from the United States, Italy and Spain. T cells, B-cell-depleted T cells, or PBMCs supplied cDNA or gDNA.

CDR3 length: 13 residues. The V gene lost 8 bases and the J gene lost 1 base, with 7 bases spanning the gap. Germline V lookup: CDR1 KGHDR, CDR2 SFDVKD. In the study's own analysis: Amplification of reference gene primers provided the estimated nucleated cell counts. This table comes from immunoSEQ multiplex PCR, and its TCRdb copy is limited to in-frame clones, with some not included. That table is the source of V, J and clone size, and D and trimming were worked out from the DNA. The sample lists roughly 260,000 clones, roughly 80% occurring once. The clonotype was recovered from a woman aged 70 to 79 with acute or convalescent COVID-19. This rearrangement joins TRBV24-1 to TRBJ2-2; perhaps TRBD2 as D (6 bases). The sequenced sample consisted of peripheral blood. Here the CDR3 reads CATKEGNTGELFF. In nucleotides, the CDR3 is TGTGCCACCAAGGAGGGGAACACCGGGGAGCTGTTTTTT.